The sequence of this T cell receptor (beta chain) was determined in a study of technical replicates of blood from a few donors listed by TCRdb under 2017. CDR1 is given as SNHLY and CDR2 as FYNNEI, both from the germline V gene. V trim: 5 bases; J trim: 5 bases; unmatched bases: 10. The CDR3 contains 16 residues, cysteine and phenylalanine counted. This entry keeps only the CDR3 DNA: 48 bases, framed from base 1. Libraries were constructed by the immunoSEQ multiplex PCR assay. In TCRdb, the immuneACCESS table is reduced to in-frame sequences with V and J assigned. These tables do not hold every clone; where another copy was compared, an unresolved V gene accounts for under half, and the others remain unexplained. The sample table contains 91,000 or so clones; only one count was recorded for 95% of them. The ten largest clones add up to about 0.25% of the sample. In regard to this clone: Its antigen is still unknown. The record has no base qualities; no much larger clone is one base away.

The TCR sequence derives from a human donor in good health. Input material: T cells isolated from PBMCs. Recombination linked TRBV2 to TRBJ2-3; TRBD2 fits 10 bases in the junction. The DNA sequence is given as TGTGCCAGCAGTTACAGCGGGGGGGCCCCCGGAGATACGCAGTATTTT. It specifies CASSYSGGAPGDTQYF.